This TCR beta chain was found in a study of Graves' ophthalmopathy and Graves' hyperthyroidism. Study results and caveats: A model of 13 signatures distinguished ophthalmopathy from stable hyperthyroidism at approximately 90% sensitivity and roughly 80% specificity.

The CDR3 length is 18 residues. Germline trimming cut 5 bases from V and 6 bases from J; bases unmatched to any gene: 18. For this clonotype: Its antigen is not known.

Amplification of TCR beta CDR3 regions used RNA transcripts. HTBI-primed first-round RT-PCR preceded second-round multiplex PCR. MiXCR, applied by TCRdb to the multiplex PCR reads, yields one record per CDR3 protein. The sample holds more than 1,000,000 distinct CDR3 sequences, about two fifths seen once. The TCR comes from an adult man with Graves' hyperthyroidism. The sequencing input was peripheral blood or thyroid tissue (not recorded which). The V gene is TRBV12-3 or TRBV12-4, the J gene TRBJ2-5; TRBD2 aligns across 10 bases. CDR3 DNA sequence: TGTGCCAGCAGTCCCCTTCATCTAGCGGGAGCTCCGCAAAAGACCCAGTACTTC. Amino acid sequence: CASSPLHLAGAPQKTQYF.